This T cell receptor beta chain was retrieved from a study of technical replicates of blood from several donors. V lost 2 bases to trimming and J lost 5 bases, with 7 bases between them. There are 13 residues in the CDR3. The germline V gene has CDR1 LNHDA and CDR2 SQIVND (reference sequence). The method was immunoSEQ multiplex PCR; TCRdb's version includes in-frame clones alone and lacks a portion of them. The profile covers more than 65,000 clones, with roughly 96% appearing a single time and approximately 0.32% taken by the ten largest. This clonotype was sampled from a human donor in good health. The chain is built from TRBV19 and TRBJ2-4; D not resolved. Sequencing used T cells isolated from PBMCs. In nucleotides, the CDR3 is TGTGCCAGTAGTATACCCCAGGAAAACATTCAGTACTTC. This codes for CASSIPQENIQYF.